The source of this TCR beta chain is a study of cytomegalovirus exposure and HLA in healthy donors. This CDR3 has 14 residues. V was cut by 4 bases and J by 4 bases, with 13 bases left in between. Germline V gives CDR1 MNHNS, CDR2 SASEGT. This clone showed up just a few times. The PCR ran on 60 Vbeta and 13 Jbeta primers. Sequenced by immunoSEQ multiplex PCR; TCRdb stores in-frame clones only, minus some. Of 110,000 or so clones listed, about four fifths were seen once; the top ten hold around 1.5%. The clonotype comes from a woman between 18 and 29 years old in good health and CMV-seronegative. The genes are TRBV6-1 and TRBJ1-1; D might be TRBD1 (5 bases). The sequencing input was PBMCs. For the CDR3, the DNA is TGTGCCAGCAGTGGTTTACGGGGGGGCACTGAAGCTTTCTTT. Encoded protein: CASSGLRGGTEAFF.